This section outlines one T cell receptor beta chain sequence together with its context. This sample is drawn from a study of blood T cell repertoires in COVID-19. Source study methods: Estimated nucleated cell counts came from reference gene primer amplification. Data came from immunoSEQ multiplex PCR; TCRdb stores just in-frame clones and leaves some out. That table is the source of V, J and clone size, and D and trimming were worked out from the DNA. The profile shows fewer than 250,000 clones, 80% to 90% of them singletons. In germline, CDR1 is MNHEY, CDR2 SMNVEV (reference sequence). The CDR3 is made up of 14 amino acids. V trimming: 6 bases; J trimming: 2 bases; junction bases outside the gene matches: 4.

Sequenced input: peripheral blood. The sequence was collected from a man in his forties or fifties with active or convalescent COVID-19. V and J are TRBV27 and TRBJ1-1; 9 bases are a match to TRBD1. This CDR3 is CASRTGGGNTEAFF. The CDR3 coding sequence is TGTGCCAGCAGGACAGGGGGGGGCAACACTGAAGCTTTCTTT.